The T cell receptor beta chain under discussion was sequenced for a study of response to subunit inactivated influenza vaccine. Study-level results: Each seasonal flu vaccination may recruit only limited new T cells, authors suggested.

Germline V gene lookup returns CDR1 SQVTM and CDR2 ANQGSEA. The CDR3 spans 13 residues. TCRdb reprocessed the RT-PCR reads via MiXCR and lists one record per CDR3 protein. Of about 830,000 distinct CDR3 sequences in the sample, less than 20% were seen once. Details on this clonotype: The target antigen is unknown.

This sample comprised PBMCs from blood, obtained 5 days after vaccination. This sequence was found in a man in his fifties who received an inactivated influenza vaccine. The chain employs TRBV29-1 and TRBJ2-7; D might be TRBD2 (6 bases). The CDR3 here is CRIPRDSSYEQYF. CDR3 nucleotide sequence: TGCAGGATTCCGCGGGATTCCAGCTACGAGCAGTACTTC.